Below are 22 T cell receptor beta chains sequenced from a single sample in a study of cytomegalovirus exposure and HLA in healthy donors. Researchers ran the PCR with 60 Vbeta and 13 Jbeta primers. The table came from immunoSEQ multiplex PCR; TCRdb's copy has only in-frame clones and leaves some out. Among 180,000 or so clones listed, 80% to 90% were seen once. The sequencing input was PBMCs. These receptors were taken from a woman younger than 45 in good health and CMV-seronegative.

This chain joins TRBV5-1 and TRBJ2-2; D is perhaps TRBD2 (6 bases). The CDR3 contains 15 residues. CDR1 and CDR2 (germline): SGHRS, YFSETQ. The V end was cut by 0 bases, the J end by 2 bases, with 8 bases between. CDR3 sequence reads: CASSLVGLNTGELFF. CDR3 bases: TGCGCCAGCAGCTTGGTGGGACTCAACACCGGGGAGCTGTTTTTT.

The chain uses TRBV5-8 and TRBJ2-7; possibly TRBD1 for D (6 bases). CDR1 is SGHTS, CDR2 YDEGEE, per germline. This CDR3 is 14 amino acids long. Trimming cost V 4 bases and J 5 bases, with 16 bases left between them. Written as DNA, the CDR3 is TGTGCCAGCAGCCGCAACAGGGTACGAAACGAGCAGTACTTC. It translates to CASSRNRVRNEQYF.

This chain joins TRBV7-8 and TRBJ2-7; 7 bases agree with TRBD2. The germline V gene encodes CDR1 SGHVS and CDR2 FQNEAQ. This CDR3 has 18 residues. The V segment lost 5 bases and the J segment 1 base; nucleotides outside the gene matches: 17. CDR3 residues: CASSLRTRARVGSYEQYF. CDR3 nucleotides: TGTGCCAGCAGCCTCAGGACTAGGGCTCGGGTAGGGTCCTACGAGCAGTACTTC.

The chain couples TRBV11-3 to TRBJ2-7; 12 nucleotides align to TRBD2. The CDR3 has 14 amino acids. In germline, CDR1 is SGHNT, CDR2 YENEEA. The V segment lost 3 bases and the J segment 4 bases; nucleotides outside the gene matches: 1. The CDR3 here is CASSLTSGSYEQYF. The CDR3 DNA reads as TGTGCCAGCAGCTTGACTAGCGGGAGTTACGAGCAGTACTTC.

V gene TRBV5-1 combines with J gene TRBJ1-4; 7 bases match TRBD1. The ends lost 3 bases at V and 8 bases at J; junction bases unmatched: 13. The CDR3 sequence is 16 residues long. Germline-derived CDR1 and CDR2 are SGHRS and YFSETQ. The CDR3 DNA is TGCGCCAGCAGCTGGGTGGGGCGACAGGGACAAGAAAAACTGTTTTTT. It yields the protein CASSWVGRQGQEKLFF.

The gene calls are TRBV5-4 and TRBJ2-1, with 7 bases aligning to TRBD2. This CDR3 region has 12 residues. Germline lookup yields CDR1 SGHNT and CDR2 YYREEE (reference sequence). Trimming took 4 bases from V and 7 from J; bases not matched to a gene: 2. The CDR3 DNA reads TGTGCCAGCAGCCTCGGGGGGAATGAGCAGTTCTTC. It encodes CASSLGGNEQFF.

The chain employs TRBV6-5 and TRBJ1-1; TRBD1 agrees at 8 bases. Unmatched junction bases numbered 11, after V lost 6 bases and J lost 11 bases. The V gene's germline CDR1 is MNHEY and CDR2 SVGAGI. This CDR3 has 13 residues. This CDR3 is CASRIQGVGWAFF. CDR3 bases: TGTGCCAGCAGAATACAGGGGGTAGGTTGGGCTTTCTTT.

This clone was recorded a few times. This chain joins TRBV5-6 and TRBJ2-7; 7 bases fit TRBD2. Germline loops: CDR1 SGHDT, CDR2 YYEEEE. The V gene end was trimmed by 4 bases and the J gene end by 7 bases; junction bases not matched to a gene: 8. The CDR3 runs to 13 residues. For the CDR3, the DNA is TGTGCCAGCAGCGTGACCCTCGGGGGGGAGCAGTACTTC. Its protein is CASSVTLGGEQYF.

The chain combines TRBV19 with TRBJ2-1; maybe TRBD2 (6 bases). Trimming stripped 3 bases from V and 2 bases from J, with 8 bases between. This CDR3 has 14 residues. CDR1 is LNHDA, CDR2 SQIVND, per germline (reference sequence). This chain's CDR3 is CASSMGGAYNEQFF. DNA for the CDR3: TGTGCCAGTAGTATGGGGGGAGCCTACAATGAGCAGTTCTTC. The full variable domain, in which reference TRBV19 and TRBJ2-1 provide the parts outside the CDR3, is DGGITQSPKYLFRKEGQNVTLSCEQNLNHDAMYWYRQDPGQGLRLIYYSQIVNDFQKGDIAEGYSVSREKKESFPLTVTSAQKNPTAFYLCASSMGGAYNEQFFGPGTRLTVL.

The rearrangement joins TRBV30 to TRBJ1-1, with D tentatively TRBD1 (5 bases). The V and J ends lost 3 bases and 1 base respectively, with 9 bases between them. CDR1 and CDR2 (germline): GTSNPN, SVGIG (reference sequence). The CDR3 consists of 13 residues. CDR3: CAWSWGPNTEAFF. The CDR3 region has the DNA TGTGCCTGGAGCTGGGGCCCGAACACTGAAGCTTTCTTT.

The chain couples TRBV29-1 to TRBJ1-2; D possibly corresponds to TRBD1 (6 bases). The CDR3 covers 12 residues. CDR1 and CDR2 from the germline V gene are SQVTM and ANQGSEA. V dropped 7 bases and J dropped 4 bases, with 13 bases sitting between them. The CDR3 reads CSAGVLGYGYTF. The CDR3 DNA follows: TGCAGCGCAGGGGTTCTCGGCTATGGCTACACCTTC.

The CDR3 nucleotides are TGTGCCAGCAGTTCTCTACGTGCTGGACAGGGGCTCGGTCAGCCCCAGCATTTT. This translates into CASSSLRAGQGLGQPQHF. J is TRBJ1-5 and V is TRBV28; 9 positions match TRBD1. The CDR3 loop spans 18 amino acids. CDR1 and CDR2 (germline): MDHEN, SYDVKM. V was clipped by 4 bases and J by 6 bases; unmatched bases: 16.

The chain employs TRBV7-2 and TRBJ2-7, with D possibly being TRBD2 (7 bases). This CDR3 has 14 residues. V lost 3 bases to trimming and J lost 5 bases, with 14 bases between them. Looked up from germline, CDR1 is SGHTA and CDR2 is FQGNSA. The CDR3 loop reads CASSLVQGGHEQYF. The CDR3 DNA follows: TGTGCCAGCAGCTTGGTACAGGGAGGGCACGAGCAGTACTTC.

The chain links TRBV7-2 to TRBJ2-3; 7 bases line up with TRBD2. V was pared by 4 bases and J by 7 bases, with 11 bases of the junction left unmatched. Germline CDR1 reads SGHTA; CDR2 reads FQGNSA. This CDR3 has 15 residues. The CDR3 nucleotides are TGTGCCAGCAGCTCCTCGGCGGGAGCCCCCCATACGCAGTATTTT. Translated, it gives CASSSSAGAPHTQYF.

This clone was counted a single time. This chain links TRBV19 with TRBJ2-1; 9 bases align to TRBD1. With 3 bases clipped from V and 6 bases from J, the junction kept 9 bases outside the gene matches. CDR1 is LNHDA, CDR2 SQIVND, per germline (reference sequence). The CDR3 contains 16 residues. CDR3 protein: CASSMTGTGIANEQFF. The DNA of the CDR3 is TGTGCCAGTAGTATGACCGGGACAGGGATCGCCAATGAGCAGTTCTTC.

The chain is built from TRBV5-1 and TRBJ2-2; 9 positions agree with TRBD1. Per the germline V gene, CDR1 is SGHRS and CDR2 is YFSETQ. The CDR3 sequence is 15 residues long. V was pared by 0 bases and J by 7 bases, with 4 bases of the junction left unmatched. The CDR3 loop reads CASSLGDREIGELFF. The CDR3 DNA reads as TGCGCCAGCAGCTTGGGGGACAGGGAAATCGGGGAGCTGTTTTTT.

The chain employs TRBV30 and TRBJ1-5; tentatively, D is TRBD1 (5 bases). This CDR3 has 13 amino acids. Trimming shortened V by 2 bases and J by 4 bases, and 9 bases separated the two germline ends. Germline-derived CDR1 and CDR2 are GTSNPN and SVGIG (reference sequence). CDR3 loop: CAWSRGLNQPQHF. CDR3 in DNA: TGTGCCTGGAGTAGGGGCTTAAATCAGCCCCAGCATTTT.

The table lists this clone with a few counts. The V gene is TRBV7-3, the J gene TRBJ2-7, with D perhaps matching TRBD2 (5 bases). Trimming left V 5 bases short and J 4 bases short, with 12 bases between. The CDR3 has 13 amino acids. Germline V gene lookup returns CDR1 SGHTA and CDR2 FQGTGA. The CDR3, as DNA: TGTGCCAGCAGCCTTGGCGGAGGTTACGAGCAGTACTTC. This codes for CASSLGGGYEQYF.

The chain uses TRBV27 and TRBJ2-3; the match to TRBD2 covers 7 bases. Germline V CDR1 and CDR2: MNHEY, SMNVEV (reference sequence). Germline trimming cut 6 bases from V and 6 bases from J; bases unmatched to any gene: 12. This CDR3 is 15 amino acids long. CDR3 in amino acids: CASSRDRGGSDTQYF. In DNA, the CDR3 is TGTGCCAGCAGCCGGGACCGGGGAGGGAGTGATACGCAGTATTTT.

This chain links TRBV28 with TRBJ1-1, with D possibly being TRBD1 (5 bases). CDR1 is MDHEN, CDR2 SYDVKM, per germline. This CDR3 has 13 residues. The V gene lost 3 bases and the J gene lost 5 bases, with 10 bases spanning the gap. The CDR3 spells CASSFTGGTEAFF. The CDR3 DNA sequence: TGTGCCAGCAGTTTCACCGGGGGAACTGAAGCTTTCTTT.

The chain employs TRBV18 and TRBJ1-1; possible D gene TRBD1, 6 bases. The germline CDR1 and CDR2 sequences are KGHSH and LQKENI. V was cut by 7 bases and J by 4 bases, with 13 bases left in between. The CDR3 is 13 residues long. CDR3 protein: CASYSSRGTEAFF. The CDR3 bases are TGTGCCAGCTATAGTAGCAGGGGCACTGAAGCTTTCTTT.

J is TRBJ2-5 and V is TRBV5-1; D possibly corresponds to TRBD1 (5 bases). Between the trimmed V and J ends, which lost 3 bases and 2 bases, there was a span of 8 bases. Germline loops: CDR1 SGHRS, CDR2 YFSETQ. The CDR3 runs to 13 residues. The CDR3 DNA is TGCGCCAGCAGCTCCCAGGGTCAAGAGACCCAGTACTTC. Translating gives CASSSQGQETQYF.